This TCR beta chain was captured by sequencing in a study of siplizumab effects on memory and regulatory T cells. V was pared by 4 bases and J by 1 base, with 15 bases between. CDR1 is MGHRA and CDR2 is YSYEKL in the germline V gene. This CDR3 has 16 amino acids. Here immunoSEQ multiplex PCR was the method, and the copy in TCRdb shows in-frame clones only, minus some. The data hold 90,000 to 140,000 clones, with just over 90% observed a single time. Regarding the study as a whole: With siplizumab, Treg-derived clones averaged approximately 69% of mappable alloreactive CD4+ clones, versus around 28% in controls. It seemed that naive T cells were more diverse than memory cells and were major contributors to the alloresponse.

Points on this clone: No antigen is known for it.

This TCR was recovered from a human donor in good health. This sequence joins TRBV4-1 and TRBJ2-3; TRBD1 might be the D (8 bases). Sequencing was carried out using CD4+ T cells sorted from blood. CDR3 in amino acids: CASSRQQGGRTDTQYF. CDR3 in DNA: TGCGCCAGCAGCCGCCAACAGGGGGGGCGCACAGATACGCAGTATTTT.